This TCR beta chain was obtained from a study of vaccination effects on CD4 cells after COVID-19. Overall study results and limits: Nearly all vaccine-induced clones in healthy recipients recognized only SARS-CoV-2. Infection-derived and vaccine-derived clones contracted markedly late after vaccination.

Expansion of antigen-specific CD4+ T cells with viral peptide pools was carried out by the ViraFEST assay before sequencing. Researchers isolated CD4+ T cells once less than twelve days of culture had elapsed. Two-dose vaccination with either BNT162b2 or mRNA-1273 was given to the participants. Half-medium changes using IL-2 medium occurred on days 3 and 7. Looked up from germline, CDR1 is MDHEN and CDR2 is SYDVKM. This CDR3 contains 13 residues. With V trimmed by 6 bases and J by 4 bases, 3 bases remained unmatched. The protocol was immunoSEQ multiplex PCR, while the TCRdb copy is restricted to in-frame clones and leaves out a portion. The sample records roughly 71,000 clones, around four fifths being singletons. Comment on this clone: What it binds is not known.

The source of this sequence is a human donor who received a COVID-19 vaccine. The chain recombines TRBV28 with TRBJ1-1; 9 nucleotides match TRBD1. The sample in question was CD4+ T cells from PBMCs cultured with HCoV-OC43 spike peptides, obtained after COVID-19 vaccination. Documented subset: HCoV-OC43 spike overlapping peptide pool stimulation. This CDR3 reads CASRGDRATEAFF. The CDR3 DNA follows: TGTGCCAGCAGGGGGGACAGGGCCACTGAAGCTTTCTTT.